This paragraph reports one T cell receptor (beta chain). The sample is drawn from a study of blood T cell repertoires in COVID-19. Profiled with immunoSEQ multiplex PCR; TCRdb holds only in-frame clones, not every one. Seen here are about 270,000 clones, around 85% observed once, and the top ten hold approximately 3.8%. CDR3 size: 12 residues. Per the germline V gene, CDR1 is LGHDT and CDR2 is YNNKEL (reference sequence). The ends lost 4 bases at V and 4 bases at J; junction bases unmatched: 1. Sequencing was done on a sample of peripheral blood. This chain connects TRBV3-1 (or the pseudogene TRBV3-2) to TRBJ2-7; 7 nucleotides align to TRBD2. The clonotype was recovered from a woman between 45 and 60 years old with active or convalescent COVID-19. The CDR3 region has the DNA TGTGCCAGCAGCCGTAGCGGGTACGAGCAGTACTTC. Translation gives CASSRSGYEQYF.